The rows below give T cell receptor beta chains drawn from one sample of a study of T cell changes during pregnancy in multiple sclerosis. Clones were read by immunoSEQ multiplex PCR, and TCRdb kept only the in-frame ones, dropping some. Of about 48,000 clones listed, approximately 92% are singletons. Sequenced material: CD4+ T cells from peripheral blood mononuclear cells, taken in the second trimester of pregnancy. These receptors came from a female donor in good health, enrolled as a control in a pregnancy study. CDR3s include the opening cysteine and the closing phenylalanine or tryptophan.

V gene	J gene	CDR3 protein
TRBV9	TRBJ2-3	CASSPLAGGTTDTQYF
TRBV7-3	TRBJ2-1	CASSLTASATGDEQFF
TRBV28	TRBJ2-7	CASSRRGGSHEQYF
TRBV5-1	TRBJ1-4	CASSWWTGPNEKLFF
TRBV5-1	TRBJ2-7	CASSLGTPGVYEQYF
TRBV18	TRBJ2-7	CASSQGTEYEQYF
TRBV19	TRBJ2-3	CASRVRTGTDTQYF
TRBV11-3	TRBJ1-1	CASSLVTEAFF
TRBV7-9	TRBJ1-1	CASREETPEAFF
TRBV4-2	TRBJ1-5	CASSQGTPYSNQPQHF
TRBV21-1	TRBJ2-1	CASSWGRGYEQFF
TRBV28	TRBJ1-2	CASRTGLGYGYTF
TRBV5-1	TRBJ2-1	CASLGGGTGADLYNEQFF
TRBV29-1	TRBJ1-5	CSVGDNNQPQHF
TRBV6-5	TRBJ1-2	CASSRDRVYGYTF
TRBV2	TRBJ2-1	CASSELLVGEDEQFF
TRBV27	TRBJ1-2	CASSSTGNYGYTF
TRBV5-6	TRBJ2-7	CASSLTGFSYEQYF
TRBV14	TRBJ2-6	CASSQVQFSLSGANVLTF
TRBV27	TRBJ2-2	CASRQTNTGELFF
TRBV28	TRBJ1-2	CASSGDRAYGYTF
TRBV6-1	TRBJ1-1	CASSGVALEAFF
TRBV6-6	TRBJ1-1	CASRLEGGAGTEAFF
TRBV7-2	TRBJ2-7	CASSALAYEQYF
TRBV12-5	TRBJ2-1	CASGLATGTGEFF
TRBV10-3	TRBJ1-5	CAISPDSNQPQHF
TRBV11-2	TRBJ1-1	CASSFGQGGTEAFF
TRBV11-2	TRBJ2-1	CASSPSSGRGNEQFF
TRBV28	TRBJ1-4	CASSQDRGPIGNEKLFF
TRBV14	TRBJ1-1	CASSQDPRNTEAFF
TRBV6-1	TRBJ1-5	CASSEGGSGSQPQHF
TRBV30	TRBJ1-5	CAWSPRGQGVYQPQHF
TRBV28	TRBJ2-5	CASSPIKILAGPQETQYF
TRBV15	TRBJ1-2	CATSRERYGYTF
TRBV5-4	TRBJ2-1	CASSLGLAGGSLYNEQFF
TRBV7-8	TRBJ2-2	CASSWDRGRSGELFF
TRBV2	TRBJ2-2	CASSEALVTVNTGELFF
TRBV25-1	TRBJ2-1	CASRRTEAGNEQFF
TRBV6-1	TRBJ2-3	CASSEQGNTDTQYF
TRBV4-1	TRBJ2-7	CASSQTGGEQYF
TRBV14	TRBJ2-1	CASSQAGVGNEQFF
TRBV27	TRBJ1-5	CASSRTGNQPQHF
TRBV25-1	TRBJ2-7	CASSELGGRAFEQYF
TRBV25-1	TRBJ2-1	CASSEVASGFNEQFF